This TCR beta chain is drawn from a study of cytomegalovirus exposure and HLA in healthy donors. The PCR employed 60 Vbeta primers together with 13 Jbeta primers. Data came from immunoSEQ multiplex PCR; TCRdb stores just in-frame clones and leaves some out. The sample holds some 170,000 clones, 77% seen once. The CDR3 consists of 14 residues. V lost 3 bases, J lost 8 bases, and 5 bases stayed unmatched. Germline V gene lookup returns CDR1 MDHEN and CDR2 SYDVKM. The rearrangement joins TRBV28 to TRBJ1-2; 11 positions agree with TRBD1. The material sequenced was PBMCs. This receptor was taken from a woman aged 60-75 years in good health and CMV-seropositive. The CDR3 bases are TGTGCCAGCAGTTTGGGGACAGGGGGTTTGGGCTACACCTTC. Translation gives CASSLGTGGLGYTF.